The 5 T cell receptor beta chains listed next were all sequenced from one sample in a study of blood T cell repertoires in COVID-19. The table came from immunoSEQ multiplex PCR; TCRdb's copy has only in-frame clones and leaves some out. The table records 50,000 to 55,000 clones, 87% of them present only once. Sequenced input: peripheral blood. Every receptor here comes from a man aged 50 or older with active COVID-19.

V and J are TRBV20-1 and TRBJ1-1, with unresolved D. There are 11 residues in the CDR3. CDR1 and CDR2 from the germline V gene are DFQATT and SNEGSKA (reference sequence). Trimming removed 6 bases at V and 5 bases at J, with 10 bases between. The chain's CDR3 is CSAGPGTEAFF. The CDR3, as DNA: TGCAGTGCCGGGCCGGGGACTGAAGCTTTCTTT.

The chain uses TRBV7-9 and TRBJ2-7, with TRBD2 matching over 7 bases. The junction had 13 bases not matched to a gene; V was cut back by 5 bases and J by 3 bases. Germline V gene sequence: CDR1 SEHNR, CDR2 FQNEAQ (reference sequence). The length of the CDR3 is 16 residues. CDR3: CASSPGGGPGGYEQYF. The DNA for the CDR3 is TGTGCCAGCAGCCCCGGTGGCGGCCCGGGGGGCTACGAGCAGTACTTC.

The chain links TRBV5-1 to TRBJ2-2; 9 bases align to TRBD1. V was pared by 0 bases and J by 5 bases, with 8 bases of the junction left unmatched. Germline loops: CDR1 SGHRS, CDR2 YFSETQ. The CDR3 loop spans 17 amino acids. The CDR3 protein is CASSLGYRGRFTGELFF. In DNA form, the CDR3 reads TGCGCCAGCAGCTTGGGGTACAGGGGGCGATTTACCGGGGAGCTGTTTTTT.

The chain carries TRBV9 and TRBJ1-4; D is unclear. Germline values: CDR1 SGDLS, CDR2 YYNGEE. V dropped 0 bases and J dropped 8 bases, with 14 bases sitting between them. The CDR3 spans 15 residues. CDR3 region: CASSVVPGNHEKLFF. As DNA, the CDR3 is TGTGCCAGCAGCGTAGTCCCGGGGAATCACGAAAAACTGTTTTTT.

V gene TRBV4-3 combines with J gene TRBJ2-1; 10 bases match TRBD2. The CDR3 is made up of 16 amino acids. With V trimmed by 1 base and J by 7 bases, 7 bases remained unmatched. Germline-derived CDR1 and CDR2 are LGHNA and YSLEER. The CDR3 reads CASSQVYSGGSNEQFF. In nucleotides, the CDR3 is TGCGCCAGCAGCCAAGTTTATAGCGGGGGGAGTAATGAGCAGTTCTTC.